This T cell receptor (beta chain) was captured in a study of blood T cell repertoires in COVID-19. J gave up 1 base and V 3 bases, and 2 bases lay outside the gene matches. The CDR3 runs 14 residues. CDR1 and CDR2 (germline): SGHDT, YYEEEE. Original processing methods: Reference gene primers were amplified, and this amplification served to estimate nucleated cell counts. Profiling relied on immunoSEQ multiplex PCR, and the TCRdb table lists in-frame clones only, not all of them. Clone size and V and J calls were adopted from that table, with D and trimming inferred from the DNA. The repertoire includes roughly 79,000 clones, approximately 90% of them detected once, and approximately 4.9% sits in the top ten.

The V gene is TRBV5-6, the J gene TRBJ1-2, with 8 positions matching TRBD1. Material for sequencing was peripheral blood. This clonotype was sampled from a woman aged 80 or over with active or convalescent COVID-19. In nucleotides, the CDR3 is TGTGCCAGCAGCTCGGACAGGGTTAACTATGGCTACACCTTC. Residues: CASSSDRVNYGYTF.